The subject of this entry is one T cell receptor (beta chain). TCRdb re-called the 5' RACE reads through MiXCR, storing one row per CDR3 protein. Of 400,000 or so distinct CDR3 sequences listed, about 9.9% are singletons. The data were taken from a study of T cells after yellow fever vaccination. V was clipped by 5 bases and J by 4 bases; unmatched bases: 10. This CDR3 comprises 16 residues. In germline, CDR1 is DFQATT, CDR2 SNEGSKA (reference sequence). The sample was PBMCs, taken on the day of the first yellow fever vaccination. The V and J genes are TRBV20-1 and TRBJ2-1, with TRBD2 matching over 11 bases. This receptor was taken from a young man who received the YFV17D yellow fever vaccine. As DNA, the CDR3 is TGCAGTGCTCTCCCCGGGACTAGCGGAAATTACAATGAGCAGTTCTTC. Its protein is CSALPGTSGNYNEQFF.